The T cell receptor beta chain under discussion was sequenced for a study of cytomegalovirus exposure and HLA in healthy donors. Whole-study context: Genotyping showed around 81% of hundreds of donors falling in the Caucasian-associated ancestry cluster.

The PCR contained 60 Vbeta and 13 Jbeta primers. Clones were read by immunoSEQ multiplex PCR, and TCRdb kept only the in-frame ones, dropping some. The profile shows under 150,000 clones, over 75% of them singletons. This CDR3 is built from 14 residues. The V end lost 1 base, the J end lost 4 bases, and 11 bases lay between the germline ends. Germline V lookup: CDR1 GTSNPN, CDR2 SVGIG (reference sequence). With respect to this clone: As yet, its antigen is unknown.

Study-level points and caveats: Within an earlier analysis, most TCR beta V segments proved productive either about 87% or about 30% of the time. Sequencing likely generated an artifact that appeared as a cluster of highly shared sequence variants.

This clonotype was obtained from a woman aged 40 to 50 in good health and CMV-seropositive. The rearrangement links TRBV30 to TRBJ2-1, with D tentatively TRBD2 (5 bases). The sequencing input was PBMCs. The chain's CDR3 is CAWSGRRGYNEQFF. The DNA of the CDR3 is TGTGCCTGGAGTGGGCGACGGGGTTACAATGAGCAGTTCTTC.